The source of this T cell receptor beta chain is a study of shared clonotypes between healthy human individuals (dated by TCRdb to the early 2020s). Regarding the complete study: The cohort included a few men and two women between 18 and 49 years of age. To estimate repertoire size and how much clonotypes are shared between individuals, the study performed deep sequencing of blood TCR repertoires from roughly five healthy adults. Different laboratories and diverse techniques were used to prepare libraries and sequence TCR repertoires, to increase sequencing depth and limit assay-specific biases. Leukapheresis yielded between about 0.85 and 10 billion PBMCs per donor.

Study-wide findings and limitations: Because the study included only a small number of donors, the genetic and exposure-history diversity represented was limited. Pairwise subsampling led to the expectation that sequencing depth would affect the degree of clonotype sharing among donors. Sampling was restricted to blood, and TCR repertoires in tissues likely differ from the TCR repertoires found in blood.

This clone was seen at least ten times. The antigen it recognizes is unknown. Base qualities are not provided; no much larger clone lies one nucleotide away. At the DNA level, this CDR3 is encoded by other sequences in the same sample as well. TCR CDR3 regions were amplified from genomic DNA by multiplex PCR using the deep immunoSEQ assay. Extracted genomic DNA from each cell subset was spread evenly across all wells of several immunoSEQ 96-well plates, with each plate serving as a replicate. For unsorted PBMC, each replicate PCR was loaded with 250 to 300 ng genomic DNA, equivalent to 25,000 to 35,000 T cell genomes. Unsorted PBMC genomic DNA was sequenced across ten immunoSEQ deep assay plates. The purified libraries were quantified using a Qubit 3.0 fluorometer, sized with a Bioanalyzer 2100, and then quantified again using the KAPA Library Quantification kit. A separate single-read 150-cycle Illumina NextSeq 550 flow cell was used to sequence each immunoSEQ 96-well plate. The original methods were these. The immunoSEQ output contained only junctional sequences without quality scores, so filtering could not match that applied to full-length reads. To assign V/J genes and CDR3, sequences were annotated using PyIR, a Python wrapper for IgBLAST v1.9, with IMGT germline references. Reads were removed for weak V/J assignments (E-value above 1e-6), missing CDR3, stop codons, out-of-frame junctions, or ambiguous translated residues. V3J clonotypes were defined as sequences sharing the same inferred V gene, J gene, and CDR3 amino acid sequence. To compute the percentage overlap between repertoires, the number of shared unique clonotypes was divided by the size of the smaller repertoire. RTK rarefaction, the Chao1 estimator, and Recon v2.1 estimates of unobserved clonotypes were used to assess repertoire richness. The table comes from immuneACCESS by way of TCRdb, which keeps in-frame sequences with V and J called. Part of the clones is missing from these tables; in studies checked, under half for an unresolved V gene and the rest for unknown reasons. For V, J and clone size, that table is used; D and trimming come from the DNA. For this sample there are hundreds of thousands of clones; roughly four fifths appear just once. About 12% of the sample is in the top ten clones.

The V end loses 2 bases and the J end loses 9 bases, and a stretch of 5 bases separates them. The CDR3 numbers 11 residues from cysteine through phenylalanine. Only CDR3 DNA is held: 33 bases, read in frame from base 1. CDR1 is given as KGHSH and CDR2 as LQKENI, both from the germline V gene. The donors were healthy, HIV-negative adults who had no recently reported acute infections or vaccinations. All donors were Caucasian adults living in Nashville, Tennessee, USA. For unsorted samples, some 87 million PBMCs were counted, and genomic DNA was extracted using the QIAamp DNA Blood Mini kit. After blood collection by leukapheresis, PBMCs were isolated using Ficoll-Histopaque density gradient centrifugation and then cryopreserved in the vapor phase of liquid nitrogen.

This clonotype originated in a woman aged 40 to 50 in good health. Some clones in this sample may be carry-over from other donors' samples. The rearranged chain carries TRBV18 and TRBJ1-5; possibly the D gene is TRBD1, per 5 matching bases. Sequencing used PBMCs. The nucleotide sequence is given as TGTGCCAGCTCACCAGGGGGGCCCCAGCATTTT. Translated, it gives CASSPGGPQHF.